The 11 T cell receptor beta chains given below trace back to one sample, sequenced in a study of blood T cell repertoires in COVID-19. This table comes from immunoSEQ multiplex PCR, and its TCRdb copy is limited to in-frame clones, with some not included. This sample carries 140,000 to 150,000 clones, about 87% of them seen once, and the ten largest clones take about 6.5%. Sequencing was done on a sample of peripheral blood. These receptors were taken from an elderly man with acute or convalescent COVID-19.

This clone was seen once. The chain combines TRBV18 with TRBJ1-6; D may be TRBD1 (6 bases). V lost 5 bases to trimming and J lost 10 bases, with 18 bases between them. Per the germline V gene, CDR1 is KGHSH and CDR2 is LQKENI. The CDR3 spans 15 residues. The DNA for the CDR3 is TGTGCCAGCTCATTCAAACAGGGTGAGAGGTCACCCCTCCACTTT. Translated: CASSFKQGERSPLHF.

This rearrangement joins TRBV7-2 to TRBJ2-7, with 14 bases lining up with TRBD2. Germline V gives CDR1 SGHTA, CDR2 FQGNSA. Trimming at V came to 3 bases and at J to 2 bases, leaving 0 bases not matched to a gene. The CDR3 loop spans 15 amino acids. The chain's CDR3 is CASSLGLAGAYEQYF. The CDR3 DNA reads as TGTGCCAGCAGCTTGGGACTAGCGGGGGCCTACGAGCAGTACTTC.

The CDR3 protein is CASSQADITGEAFF. In nucleotides, the CDR3 is TGTGCCAGCAGCCAAGCCGATATTACCGGTGAAGCTTTCTTT. The chain joins TRBV3-1 (or the pseudogene TRBV3-2) to TRBJ1-1; D not resolved. The CDR3 runs to 14 residues. Trimming took off 1 base at V and 7 bases at J, with 13 bases between the two ends. CDR1 and CDR2 (germline): LGHDT, YNNKEL (reference sequence).

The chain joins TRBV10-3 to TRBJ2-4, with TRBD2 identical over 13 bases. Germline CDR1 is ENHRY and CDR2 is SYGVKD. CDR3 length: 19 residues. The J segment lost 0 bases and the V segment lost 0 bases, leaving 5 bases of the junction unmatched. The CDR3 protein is CAISESMTSGRLAKNIQYF. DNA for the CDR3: TGTGCCATCAGTGAGTCGATGACTAGCGGGAGGCTAGCCAAAAACATTCAGTACTTC.

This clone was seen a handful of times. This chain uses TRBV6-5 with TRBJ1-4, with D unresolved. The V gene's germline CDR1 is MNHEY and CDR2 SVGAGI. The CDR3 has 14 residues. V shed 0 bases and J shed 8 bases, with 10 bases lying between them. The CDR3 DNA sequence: TGTGCCAGCAGTTACTCGTCGGGGATCGAAAAACTGTTTTTT. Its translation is CASSYSSGIEKLFF.

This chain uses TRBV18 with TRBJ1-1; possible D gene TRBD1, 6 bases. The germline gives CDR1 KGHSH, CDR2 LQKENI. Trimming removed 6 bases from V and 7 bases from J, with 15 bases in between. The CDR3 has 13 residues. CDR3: CASSPRGGDEAFF. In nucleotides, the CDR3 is TGTGCCAGCTCTCCAAGAGGGGGTGATGAAGCTTTCTTT.

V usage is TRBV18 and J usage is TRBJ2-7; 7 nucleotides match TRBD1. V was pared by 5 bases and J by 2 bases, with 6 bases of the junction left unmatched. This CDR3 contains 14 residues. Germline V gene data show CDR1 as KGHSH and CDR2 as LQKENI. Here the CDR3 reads CASSSRQGPYEQYF. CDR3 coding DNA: TGTGCCAGCTCATCCAGACAGGGCCCCTACGAGCAGTACTTC.

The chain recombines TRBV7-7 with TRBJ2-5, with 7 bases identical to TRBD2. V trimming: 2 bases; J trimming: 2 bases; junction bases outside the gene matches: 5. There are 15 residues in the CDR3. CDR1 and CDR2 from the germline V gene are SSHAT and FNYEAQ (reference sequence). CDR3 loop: CASSLRGRGQETQYF. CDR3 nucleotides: TGTGCCAGCAGCTTACGAGGGAGGGGACAAGAGACCCAGTACTTC.

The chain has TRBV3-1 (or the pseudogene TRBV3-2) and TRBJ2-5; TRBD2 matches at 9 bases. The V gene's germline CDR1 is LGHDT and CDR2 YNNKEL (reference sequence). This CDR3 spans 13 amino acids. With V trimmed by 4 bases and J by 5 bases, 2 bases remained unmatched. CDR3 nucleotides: TGTGCCAGCAGCCCCAGCGGGAGGGAGACCCAGTACTTC. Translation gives CASSPSGRETQYF.

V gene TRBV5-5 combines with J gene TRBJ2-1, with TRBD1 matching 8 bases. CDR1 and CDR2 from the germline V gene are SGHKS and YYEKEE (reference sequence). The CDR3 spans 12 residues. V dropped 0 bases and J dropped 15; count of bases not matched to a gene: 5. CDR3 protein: CASSLEGTGWFF. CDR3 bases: TGTGCCAGCAGCTTGGAAGGGACAGGCTGGTTCTTC.

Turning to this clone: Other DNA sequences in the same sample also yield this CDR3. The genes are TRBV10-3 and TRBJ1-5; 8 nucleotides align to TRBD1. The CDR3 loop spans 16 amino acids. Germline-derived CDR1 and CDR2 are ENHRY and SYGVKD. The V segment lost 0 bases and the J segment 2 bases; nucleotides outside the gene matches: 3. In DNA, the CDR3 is TGTGCCATCAGTGAGTCGAACAGGGGGGGCAATCAGCCCCAGCATTTT. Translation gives CAISESNRGGNQPQHF.